A single sample gave rise to the 5 T cell receptor beta chains below, sequenced in a study of T cell responses to AZD1222 COVID-19 vaccine. This table comes from immunoSEQ multiplex PCR, and its TCRdb copy is limited to in-frame clones, with some not included. The data hold some 130,000 clones, with less than 90% observed a single time. The sequencing used peripheral blood, collected on day 0 of AZD1222 vaccination. Source of these receptors: an adult in good health.

The chain employs TRBV2 and TRBJ2-7; 15 bases line up with TRBD2. The V segment lost 6 bases and the J segment 3 bases; nucleotides outside the gene matches: 9. CDR3 length: 17 amino acids. Germline CDR1 and CDR2: SNHLY and FYNNEI. The CDR3 protein is CASRQPGLAGGVYEQYF. The CDR3 DNA is TGTGCCAGCAGGCAACCGGGACTAGCGGGAGGAGTCTACGAGCAGTACTTC.

The chain has TRBV6-2 or TRBV6-3 and TRBJ2-7; D call uncertain. Germline CDR1 and CDR2: MNHEY and SVGEGT. V was shortened by 5 bases and J by 3 bases, with 5 bases between the two germline ends. The CDR3 runs 11 residues. The CDR3 coding sequence is TGTGCCAGCAGTCCAGACTACGAGCAGTACTTC. Its protein product is CASSPDYEQYF.

This clone was seen more than once but under ten times. V gene TRBV12-5 combines with J gene TRBJ2-7; either TRBD1 or TRBD2 may supply D (7 bases each). Germline assignment: CDR1 LGHNT and CDR2 FRNRAP. Trimming pared 2 bases from V and 5 bases from J, leaving 19 bases between. This CDR3 comprises 16 residues. CDR3 sequence reads: CASGLFRGGGVDEQYF. DNA for the CDR3: TGTGCTAGTGGTTTGTTCCGGGGAGGGGGCGTAGACGAGCAGTACTTC. The full variable domain, rest sourced from reference TRBV12-5 and TRBJ2-7, is DARVTQTPRHKVTEMGQEVTMRCQPILGHNTVFWYRQTMMQGLELLAYFRNRAPLDDSGMPKDRFSAEMPDATLATLKIQPSEPRDSAVYFCASGLFRGGGVDEQYFGPGTRLTVT.

The rearrangement joins TRBV29-1 to TRBJ2-7; unclear D gene. Germline assignment: CDR1 SQVTM and CDR2 ANQGSEA. Trimming left V 0 bases short and J 2 bases short, with 5 bases between. The CDR3 covers 12 residues. CDR3 coding DNA: TGCAGCGTTGAAGAGGAGACCTACGAGCAGTACTTC. It is translated as CSVEEETYEQYF.

This clone appeared a single time. CDR3 sequence: CASSIGGQVPGELFF. The DNA for the CDR3 is TGTGCCAGTAGTATAGGGGGACAGGTCCCCGGGGAGCTGTTTTTT. The V gene is TRBV19, the J gene TRBJ2-2, with 8 bases aligning to TRBD1. This CDR3 has 15 residues. Germline CDR1 LNHDA, CDR2 SQIVND (reference sequence). V gave up 1 base and J gave up 6 bases; unmatched junction bases: 4.